Presented here are 31 T cell receptor beta chains from one specimen sequenced in a study of OX40 agonist ivuxolimab in advanced cancers. The data were produced by immunoSEQ multiplex PCR, yet TCRdb's version contains in-frame clones alone and is incomplete. The table records some 52,000 clones, roughly 90% of them present only once. The material sequenced was CD4+ or CD8+ T cells sorted from blood, taken in a trial of the OX40 agonist ivuxolimab. The origin of the receptors is an adult with an advanced solid tumor such as melanoma, head and neck, liver or kidney cancer.

The rearrangement uses TRBV5-4 and TRBJ2-7; D unresolved. CDR1 is SGHNT and CDR2 is YYREEE in the germline V gene (reference sequence). Trimming left V 0 bases short and J 2 bases short, with 9 bases between. The CDR3 totals 14 residues. In DNA form, the CDR3 reads TGTGCCAGCAGCTTGGACATATCCACCTACGAGCAGTACTTC. Translating it yields CASSLDISTYEQYF.

This clone has just a few counts. The V call is TRBV5-5, the J call TRBJ1-4; 9 bases agree with TRBD1. Germline trimming cut 0 bases from V and 2 bases from J; bases unmatched to any gene: 8. CDR1 and CDR2 from the germline V gene are SGHKS and YYEKEE (reference sequence). There are 18 residues in the CDR3. Written as DNA, the CDR3 is TGTGCCAGCAGCTTGGCCTTGGGGACAGGGTTCACTAATGAAAAACTGTTTTTT. Its protein product is CASSLALGTGFTNEKLFF.

The J gene is TRBJ1-4, the V gene TRBV2, with TRBD1 as a possible D gene (5 bases). The CDR3 is made up of 13 amino acids. CDR1 is SNHLY, CDR2 FYNNEI, per germline. V dropped 8 bases and J dropped 2 bases, with 9 bases sitting between them. CDR3 nucleotides: TGTGCCAGCCATCAGGGTACTAATGAAAAACTGTTTTTT. Translated, it gives CASHQGTNEKLFF.

This rearrangement joins TRBV18 to TRBJ2-5; D gene uncertain. The CDR3 is 14 residues long. Germline CDR1 reads KGHSH; CDR2 reads LQKENI. V was clipped by 2 bases and J by 5 bases, with 12 bases between them. CDR3: CASSPNSIVETQYF. The CDR3 region has the DNA TGTGCCAGCTCACCAAATTCAATCGTGGAGACCCAGTACTTC.

This chain joins TRBV6-6 and TRBJ1-1; the D is unclear. V dropped 1 base and J dropped 1 base, with 10 bases sitting between them. The CDR3 extends over 15 amino acids. From germline, CDR1 is MNHNY and CDR2 SVGAGI (reference sequence). CDR3 amino acids: CASSYFSGENTEAFF. As DNA, the CDR3 is TGTGCCAGCAGTTACTTTAGCGGGGAGAACACTGAAGCTTTCTTT.

The chain employs TRBV2 and TRBJ1-1; unclear D gene. The CDR3 loop spans 15 amino acids. The germline V and J ends were trimmed by 5 bases and 4 bases, with 17 bases remaining between them. Germline-derived CDR1 and CDR2 are SNHLY and FYNNEI. The CDR3: CASSLEEAAGTEAFF. CDR3 nucleotide sequence: TGTGCCAGCAGTCTGGAGGAGGCTGCGGGCACTGAAGCTTTCTTT.

The V call is TRBV6-6, the J call TRBJ2-3; perhaps D is TRBD1 or TRBD2 (6 bases each). Trimming cost V 7 bases and J 2 bases, with 10 bases left between them. Germline lookup yields CDR1 MNHNY and CDR2 SVGAGI (reference sequence). The CDR3 has 13 residues. CDR3 bases: TGTGCCAGCAAGGGGGGTAACACAGATACGCAGTATTTT. Translation gives CASKGGNTDTQYF.

The chain uses TRBV19 and TRBJ2-7, with 7 nucleotides matching TRBD2. J lost 2 bases, V lost 3 bases, and 7 bases had no gene match. The CDR3 extends over 15 amino acids. The V gene's germline CDR1 is LNHDA and CDR2 SQIVND (reference sequence). The CDR3 nucleotides read TGTGCCAGTAGTATGACGGCGGGGGAGACCTACGAGCAGTACTTC. This sequence encodes CASSMTAGETYEQYF.

V gene TRBV19 combines with J gene TRBJ1-1; tentatively, D is TRBD1 (5 bases). Germline V gene lookup returns CDR1 LNHDA and CDR2 SQIVND (reference sequence). V was trimmed by 5 bases and J by 4 bases, leaving 17 bases between them. This CDR3 has 15 residues. The CDR3 bases are TGTGCCAGTAGTCTCCCGCCGGGGCCAAGCACTGAAGCTTTCTTT. It is translated as CASSLPPGPSTEAFF.

The rearrangement links TRBV29-1 to TRBJ1-1; D perhaps matches TRBD1 (5 bases). The CDR3 consists of 13 residues. Germline values: CDR1 SQVTM, CDR2 ANQGSEA. The V end lost 5 bases, the J end lost 4 bases, and 14 bases lay between the germline ends. The CDR3 here is CSVRARGGTEAFF. The CDR3 DNA is TGCAGCGTTAGAGCGAGGGGCGGCACTGAAGCTTTCTTT.

J is TRBJ2-7 and V is TRBV27, with D perhaps matching TRBD1 or TRBD2 (5 bases each). The CDR3 consists of 14 residues. Per the germline V gene, CDR1 is MNHEY and CDR2 is SMNVEV (reference sequence). V was trimmed by 1 base and J by 1 base, leaving 8 bases between them. This CDR3 reads CASSLFGASYEQYF. The CDR3 nucleotides are TGTGCCAGCAGTTTATTCGGGGCTTCCTACGAGCAGTACTTC.

This clone was detected a few times. This chain links TRBV5-6 with TRBJ1-5; D gene unclear. Germline lookup yields CDR1 SGHDT and CDR2 YYEEEE. The CDR3 consists of 12 residues. V lost 1 base and J lost 5, with 4 bases in between. This chain's CDR3 is CASSLRDQPQHF. The CDR3, as DNA: TGTGCCAGCAGCTTGAGAGATCAGCCCCAGCATTTT.

V and J are TRBV19 and TRBJ1-1; no reliable D call. The germline V gene encodes CDR1 LNHDA and CDR2 SQIVND (reference sequence). This CDR3 has 14 amino acids. The V and J ends lost 3 bases and 6 bases respectively, with 14 bases between them. CDR3: CASSITSSTPEAFF. The DNA of the CDR3 is TGTGCCAGTAGTATTACAAGTTCAACCCCTGAAGCTTTCTTT.

This chain connects TRBV5-1 to TRBJ2-2; D gene uncertain. Per germline, CDR1 SGHRS and CDR2 YFSETQ. V lost 7 bases to trimming and J lost 3 bases, with 19 bases between them. The CDR3 is made up of 16 amino acids. The CDR3 region has the DNA TGCGCCAGCTCATCTTTGGGCAGCTGGGACACCGGGGAGCTGTTTTTT. It translates to CASSSLGSWDTGELFF.

V and J are TRBV5-1 and TRBJ2-7, with a tentative D call TRBD1 (6 bases). The germline gives CDR1 SGHRS, CDR2 YFSETQ. The CDR3 spans 16 residues. V gave up 0 bases and J gave up 2 bases, with 15 bases separating them. CDR3 sequence (DNA): TGCGCCAGCAGCTTGGGGGGGACAACTCTAACCTACGAGCAGTACTTC. Residues: CASSLGGTTLTYEQYF.

V and J are TRBV5-6 and TRBJ2-3, with no clear D. CDR3 length: 12 amino acids. Trimming pared 3 bases from V and 4 bases from J, leaving 6 bases between. CDR1 SGHDT and CDR2 YYEEEE come from the germline V gene. CDR3 in amino acids: CASSSGSDTQYF. The CDR3 DNA follows: TGTGCCAGCAGCTCCGGGTCAGATACGCAGTATTTT.

The gene calls are TRBV7-3 and TRBJ2-7, with 7 bases identical to TRBD1. Trimming at V came to 3 bases and at J to 5 bases, leaving 10 bases not matched to a gene. CDR3 length equals 15 residues. The germline gives CDR1 SGHTA, CDR2 FQGTGA. In DNA form, the CDR3 reads TGTGCCAGCAGCTTCCCCGACGACAGGGTCCACGAGCAGTACTTC. Translated: CASSFPDDRVHEQYF. Drawing the rest from reference TRBV7-3 and TRBJ2-7, the complete variable domain is GAGVSQTPSNKVTEKGKYVELRCDPISGHTALYWYRQSLGQGPEFLIYFQGTGAADDSGLPNDRFFAVRPEGSVSTLKIQRTERGDSAVYLCASSFPDDRVHEQYFGPGTRLTVT.

The J gene is TRBJ1-2, the V gene TRBV5-1, with D unclear. Germline CDR1 reads SGHRS; CDR2 reads YFSETQ. V was clipped by 0 bases and J by 0 bases, with 6 bases between them. This CDR3 contains 14 residues. The CDR3 here is CASSLGQPNYGYTF. CDR3 sequence (DNA): TGCGCCAGCAGCTTGGGTCAGCCTAACTATGGCTACACCTTC.

V is TRBV2 and J is TRBJ1-2, with TRBD1 matching over 8 bases. CDR3 length equals 12 residues. Trimming took 5 bases from V and 7 from J; bases not matched to a gene: 3. CDR1 and CDR2 from the germline V gene are SNHLY and FYNNEI. The CDR3 coding sequence is TGTGCCAGCAGTCTTGGGACAGGTGGCTACACCTTC. It translates to CASSLGTGGYTF.

Only one count was recorded for this clone. The chain carries TRBV5-8 and TRBJ1-2; TRBD1 might be the D (6 bases). V lost 4 bases to trimming and J lost 8 bases, with 24 bases between them. The CDR3 extends over 16 amino acids. From germline, CDR1 is SGHTS and CDR2 YDEGEE. CDR3 nucleotide sequence: TGTGCCAGCAGCCCAGGACAGCCCAGCGGGCTATTAGGCTACACCTTC. Residues: CASSPGQPSGLLGYTF.

This clone was seen once. The chain uses TRBV25-1 and TRBJ1-1; D is possibly TRBD1 (5 bases). This CDR3 is 15 amino acids long. V shed 1 base and J shed 1 base, with 10 bases lying between them. The germline V gene has CDR1 MGHDK and CDR2 SYGVNS. The CDR3 loop reads CASSESRQTNTEAFF. The CDR3 DNA sequence: TGTGCCAGCAGTGAATCCCGACAGACGAACACTGAAGCTTTCTTT.

This sequence joins TRBV10-3 and TRBJ1-3; D is unresolved. The germline V and J ends were trimmed by 6 bases and 1 base, with 10 bases remaining between them. The germline gives CDR1 ENHRY, CDR2 SYGVKD. CDR3 size: 14 residues. CDR3 DNA sequence: TGTGCCATCAGGGTAGATTTGTCTGGAAACACCATATATTTT. Translated: CAIRVDLSGNTIYF.

About this clone: Other DNA sequences in the same sample also yield this CDR3. This chain connects TRBV18 to TRBJ1-3; D is uncertain. V was shortened by 3 bases and J by 2 bases, with 8 bases between the two germline ends. CDR3 length equals 14 residues. Germline V gene sequence: CDR1 KGHSH, CDR2 LQKENI. In DNA, the CDR3 is TGTGCCAGCTCACCCCCAGCGGCTGGAAACACCATATATTTT. Translated, it gives CASSPPAAGNTIYF.

The rearrangement uses TRBV2 and TRBJ2-2, with 7 bases aligning to TRBD1. The germline V gene encodes CDR1 SNHLY and CDR2 FYNNEI. J was trimmed by 5 bases and V by 4 bases; bases with no gene match: 4. CDR3 length equals 14 residues. This CDR3 is CASSVDRRTGELFF. For the CDR3, the DNA is TGTGCCAGCAGTGTGGACAGGAGGACCGGGGAGCTGTTTTTT.

The V and J genes are TRBV4-1 and TRBJ1-2, with D possibly matching TRBD1 (5 bases). This CDR3 is 16 amino acids long. V was cut by 1 base and J by 3 bases, with 15 bases left in between. CDR1 and CDR2 from the germline V gene are MGHRA and YSYEKL. The CDR3 DNA sequence: TGCGCCAGCAGCCAAGGACAGCAAAAAAAAGACTATGGCTACACCTTC. Its translation: CASSQGQQKKDYGYTF.

CDR3 sequence (DNA): TGCGCCAGCAGCTTTGACACAGGGGTGAACCAGCCCCAGCATTTT. Amino acid sequence: CASSFDTGVNQPQHF. The chain has TRBV5-1 and TRBJ1-5; 7 bases line up with TRBD1. After removal of 2 bases from V and 7 bases from J, the junction contained 9 bases not matched to a gene. Germline V gene sequence: CDR1 SGHRS, CDR2 YFSETQ. The CDR3 is 15 amino acids.

This chain connects TRBV11-2 to TRBJ1-1, with no clear D. The CDR3 has 18 amino acids. The V end was cut by 4 bases, the J end by 0 bases, with 21 bases between. The V gene's germline CDR1 is SGHAT and CDR2 FQNNGV. CDR3 coding DNA: TGTGCCAGCAGCTCCCCAACTTGGGGTTACGGTGTGAACACTGAAGCTTTCTTT. Residues: CASSSPTWGYGVNTEAFF.

This clone was counted between two and nine times. This chain joins TRBV2 and TRBJ2-7, with D possibly being TRBD1 (6 bases). V dropped 6 bases and J dropped 3 bases, with 9 bases sitting between them. The CDR3 covers 12 residues. Germline CDR1 and CDR2: SNHLY and FYNNEI. CDR3 DNA sequence: TGTGCCAGCAGGCAAGGGGGCTACGAGCAGTACTTC. Its protein is CASRQGGYEQYF.

The chain couples TRBV19 to TRBJ1-6; 8 positions agree with TRBD1. The CDR3 length is 14 residues. Germline trimming cut 5 bases from V and 5 bases from J; bases unmatched to any gene: 2. CDR1 and CDR2 (germline): LNHDA, SQIVND (reference sequence). In DNA, the CDR3 is TGTGCCAGTAGTTGGGACAGGCATAATTCACCCCTCCACTTT. Protein product: CASSWDRHNSPLHF.

The chain uses TRBV2 and TRBJ1-2; TRBD1 is a possible D gene (5 bases). V was pared by 6 bases and J by 4 bases, with 18 bases between. The germline CDR1 and CDR2 sequences are SNHLY and FYNNEI. This CDR3 comprises 15 residues. For the CDR3, the DNA is TGTGCCAGCAGGCCGGACGGGACCGTTGGCTATGGCTACACCTTC. The encoded protein is CASRPDGTVGYGYTF.

This clone was seen a few times. The chain uses TRBV11-2 and TRBJ2-6; D unresolved. Looked up from germline, CDR1 is SGHAT and CDR2 is FQNNGV. The CDR3 is 14 amino acids. V was clipped by 1 base and J by 3 bases, with 4 bases between them. The CDR3 is CASSLVSGANVLTF. CDR3 in DNA: TGTGCCAGCAGCTTAGTGAGTGGGGCCAACGTCCTGACTTTC.